The 6 T cell receptor beta chains presented below share a single source sample, sequenced in a study of cytomegalovirus exposure and HLA in healthy donors. With 60 Vbeta and 13 Jbeta primers, the PCR was carried out. TCRdb's copy holds only in-frame clones and misses some; the assay was immunoSEQ multiplex PCR. The repertoire consists of approximately 140,000 clones, with approximately 80% occurring once and the leading ten covering just over 5%. Sequenced: PBMCs. Receptors were obtained from a male donor in good health and CMV-seronegative.

V usage is TRBV10-3 and J usage is TRBJ2-3, with TRBD1 matching over 10 bases. This CDR3 is built from 14 residues. V was clipped by 9 bases and J by 3 bases; unmatched bases: 6. Germline V lookup: CDR1 ENHRY, CDR2 SYGVKD. In DNA form, the CDR3 reads TGTGCCATTTCAAGGACAGGGGGAACAGATACGCAGTATTTT. Protein: CAISRTGGTDTQYF.

The CDR3 region is CASSLTANQPQHF. The CDR3 coding sequence is TGTGCCAGCAGTTTGACAGCGAATCAGCCCCAGCATTTT. The genes are TRBV28 and TRBJ1-5; tentatively, D is TRBD1 (5 bases). The CDR3 extends over 13 amino acids. V shed 3 bases and J shed 4 bases, with 7 bases lying between them. CDR1 is MDHEN, CDR2 SYDVKM, per germline.

The V gene is TRBV19, the J gene TRBJ2-7; D unresolved. V gave up 1 base and J gave up 0 bases, with 16 bases separating them. The germline V gene has CDR1 LNHDA and CDR2 SQIVND (reference sequence). The CDR3 length is 17 residues. CDR3 bases: TGTGCCAGTAGTATAGTAGTTGGAGAGAGTATCTCCTACGAGCAGTACTTC. This sequence encodes CASSIVVGESISYEQYF. Complete variable domain (other parts from reference TRBV19 and TRBJ2-7): DGGITQSPKYLFRKEGQNVTLSCEQNLNHDAMYWYRQDPGQGLRLIYYSQIVNDFQKGDIAEGYSVSREKKESFPLTVTSAQKNPTAFYLCASSIVVGESISYEQYFGPGTRLTVT.

The chain employs TRBV6-6 and TRBJ2-1; D might be TRBD1 (6 bases). The CDR3 spans 13 residues. Germline V gene lookup returns CDR1 MNHNY and CDR2 SVGAGI (reference sequence). V dropped 5 bases and J dropped 4 bases, with 9 bases sitting between them. The CDR3 loop reads CASSLDRYNEQFF. For the CDR3, the DNA is TGTGCCAGCAGTCTAGACAGGTACAATGAGCAGTTCTTC.

The rearrangement joins TRBV7-9 to TRBJ1-1; the match to TRBD1 covers 9 bases. There are 14 residues in the CDR3. Trimming took 5 bases from V and 5 from J; bases not matched to a gene: 6. Germline V gene lookup returns CDR1 SEHNR and CDR2 FQNEAQ (reference sequence). CDR3 region: CASSHRDRATEAFF. DNA for the CDR3: TGTGCCAGCAGCCATCGGGACAGGGCGACTGAAGCTTTCTTT. Filled out from reference TRBV7-9 and TRBJ1-1, the complete variable domain reads DTGVSQNPRHKITKRGQNVTFRCDPISEHNRLYWYRQTLGQGPEFLTYFQNEAQLEKSRLLSDRFSAERPKGSFSTLEIQRTEQGDSAMYLCASSHRDRATEAFFGQGTRLTVV.

The V call is TRBV28, the J call TRBJ1-1; D may be TRBD1 (6 bases). From germline, CDR1 is MDHEN and CDR2 SYDVKM. V lost 7 bases and J lost 1, with 10 bases in between. This CDR3 spans 13 amino acids. Here the CDR3 reads CASKKTGNTEAFF. CDR3 DNA: TGTGCCAGCAAGAAGACAGGGAACACTGAAGCTTTCTTT.